The 30 T cell receptor beta chains below were found in one sample sequenced in a study of blood T cell repertoires in COVID-19. The data were produced by immunoSEQ multiplex PCR, yet TCRdb's version contains in-frame clones alone and is incomplete. In the table there are about 200,000 clones, 84% of which are singletons. Input material: peripheral blood. The receptor set was obtained from a man between 45 and 60 years old with active or convalescent COVID-19.

The chain is built from TRBV19 and TRBJ2-7; 8 nucleotides agree with TRBD1. The trim removed 7 bases at V and 1 base at J, leaving 6 bases unmatched. Looked up from germline, CDR1 is LNHDA and CDR2 is SQIVND (reference sequence). This CDR3 contains 14 residues. The CDR3 nucleotides are TGTGCCAGTACCGACAGGGGTTCTTCCTACGAGCAGTACTTC. This translates into CASTDRGSSYEQYF.

The chain is built from TRBV4-3 and TRBJ2-3, with 9 bases fitting TRBD2. The CDR3 extends over 16 amino acids. With 4 bases clipped from V and 7 bases from J, the junction kept 12 bases outside the gene matches. Germline loops: CDR1 LGHNA, CDR2 YSLEER. The CDR3 DNA reads as TGCGCCAGCAGCCCCGTGGGGCTAGCGGGGAGGAATACGCAGTATTTT. Encoded protein: CASSPVGLAGRNTQYF.

The chain links TRBV5-8 to TRBJ1-1; TRBD1 matches 7 bases. The junction had 9 bases not matched to a gene; V was cut back by 3 bases and J by 4 bases. The length of the CDR3 is 15 residues. CDR1 is SGHTS and CDR2 is YDEGEE in the germline V gene. CDR3 DNA sequence: TGTGCCAGCAGCTCGATCATTTACAGGGGCACTGAAGCTTTCTTT. This codes for CASSSIIYRGTEAFF.

This CDR3 reads CASSFGQYGYTF. CDR3 bases: TGTGCCAGCAGTTTTGGACAGTATGGCTACACCTTC. The rearrangement links TRBV12-3 or TRBV12-4 to TRBJ1-2; D might be TRBD1 (6 bases). The CDR3 length is 12 residues. V lost 3 bases to trimming and J lost 5 bases, with 7 bases between them.

This clone was observed a single time. This chain connects TRBV27 to TRBJ1-4, with TRBD1 matching 7 bases. J was trimmed by 8 bases and V by 4 bases; bases with no gene match: 7. Per germline, CDR1 MNHEY and CDR2 SMNVEV (reference sequence). The length of the CDR3 is 14 residues. The CDR3 bases are TGTGCCAGCAGTTATGCAGGGGGGAGCGAAAAACTGTTTTTT. Its translation is CASSYAGGSEKLFF.

This sequence joins TRBV7-9 and TRBJ2-5; no clear D. V lost 4 bases, J lost 0 bases, and 6 bases lay in between. Per germline, CDR1 SEHNR and CDR2 FQNEAQ (reference sequence). The CDR3 consists of 13 residues. The CDR3 loop is CASSSQYQETQYF. For the CDR3, the DNA is TGTGCCAGCAGCTCCCAGTACCAAGAGACCCAGTACTTC.

This clone was seen a few times. The V call is TRBV4-3, the J call TRBJ2-1; TRBD1 agrees at 7 bases. V lost 6 bases and J lost 6; bases outside the gene matches: 5. The germline V gene encodes CDR1 LGHNA and CDR2 YSLEER. This CDR3 comprises 13 residues. CDR3 protein: CASRFTGANEQFF. CDR3 DNA sequence: TGCGCCAGCAGATTCACAGGGGCCAATGAGCAGTTCTTC.

The CDR3 reads CASSPRLANQETQYF. In DNA, the CDR3 is TGCGCCAGCAGCCCACGACTAGCTAACCAAGAGACCCAGTACTTC. The gene calls are TRBV5-1 and TRBJ2-5, with TRBD2 identical over 7 bases. V lost 4 bases, J lost 0 bases, and 6 bases stayed unmatched. The CDR3 extends over 15 amino acids. Germline CDR1 is SGHRS and CDR2 is YFSETQ.

A few counts support this clone. The CDR3, as DNA: TGTGCCAGCAGTGAAGCGTTGGGGCCGAACTATGGCTACACCTTC. This gives the protein CASSEALGPNYGYTF. J is TRBJ1-2 and V is TRBV2; tentative D call: TRBD1 (5 bases). V was trimmed by 0 bases and J by 2 bases, leaving 10 bases between them. The CDR3 runs 15 residues. Germline V CDR1 and CDR2: SNHLY, FYNNEI.

J is TRBJ2-7 and V is TRBV24-1; D is possibly TRBD1 (5 bases). Germline V gives CDR1 KGHDR, CDR2 SFDVKD. The CDR3 consists of 14 residues. Trimming removed 1 base from V and 8 bases from J, with 14 bases in between. The CDR3 DNA reads TGTGCCACCAGTGATTTTGCAGGGCCCTCGAAGCAGTACGTC. It yields the protein CATSDFAGPSKQYV.

The chain combines TRBV5-5 with TRBJ1-6; D gene unclear. CDR3 length equals 13 residues. V lost 2 bases and J 8 bases, leaving 8 bases between the germline ends. CDR1 is SGHKS, CDR2 YYEKEE, per germline (reference sequence). CDR3 in amino acids: CASSFVADSPLHF. The DNA for the CDR3 is TGTGCCAGCAGCTTCGTCGCGGATTCACCCCTCCACTTT.

This rearrangement joins TRBV11-2 to TRBJ2-2; 10 nucleotides line up with TRBD2. Unmatched junction bases numbered 2, after V lost 3 bases and J lost 1 base. Germline assignment: CDR1 SGHAT and CDR2 FQNNGV. The CDR3 loop spans 16 amino acids. CDR3 protein: CASSFRLAGNTGELFF. The CDR3 DNA is TGTGCCAGCAGCTTTCGACTAGCGGGGAACACCGGGGAGCTGTTTTTT.

The chain recombines TRBV5-1 with TRBJ2-7, with D possibly matching TRBD2 (6 bases). Germline values: CDR1 SGHRS, CDR2 YFSETQ. The CDR3 extends over 17 amino acids. Between the trimmed V and J ends, which lost 1 base and 0 bases, there was a span of 17 bases. The CDR3 reads CASSLSGDSLSSYEQYV. The CDR3 DNA sequence: TGCGCCAGCAGCTTGTCCGGGGACTCACTTAGCTCCTACGAGCAGTACGTC.

This chain uses TRBV1 with TRBJ1-2; the table's D call of TRBD1 was not tested on the DNA. TRBV1 is noted as a pseudogene. CDR3 length equals 16 residues. CDR3 amino acids: CTSSSRDRDGNYGYTF. The CDR3 nucleotides are TGCACCAGCAGCTCCCGGGACAGGGACGGAAACTATGGCTACACCTTC.

The chain couples TRBV19 to TRBJ2-1, with 10 nucleotides matching TRBD2. V trimming: 1 base; J trimming: 4 bases; junction bases outside the gene matches: 10. The CDR3 is 18 residues long. CDR1 and CDR2 from the germline V gene are LNHDA and SQIVND (reference sequence). The CDR3 spells CASSIGVRLAGAYNEQFF. For the CDR3, the DNA is TGTGCCAGTAGTATAGGGGTAAGGCTAGCGGGGGCATACAATGAGCAGTTCTTC. Using reference TRBV19 and TRBJ2-1 for the parts outside the CDR3, the full variable domain is DGGITQSPKYLFRKEGQNVTLSCEQNLNHDAMYWYRQDPGQGLRLIYYSQIVNDFQKGDIAEGYSVSREKKESFPLTVTSAQKNPTAFYLCASSIGVRLAGAYNEQFFGPGTRLTVL.

The V and J genes are TRBV28 and TRBJ2-7, with D perhaps matching TRBD2 (5 bases). V lost 10 bases and J lost 1, with 14 bases in between. The CDR3 extends over 13 amino acids. Germline CDR1 is MDHEN and CDR2 is SYDVKM. CDR3 in amino acids: CATVRRASYEQYF. CDR3 DNA: TGTGCCACTGTCCGGCGGGCGTCCTACGAGCAGTACTTC.

CDR3 in amino acids: CASSQLRDGGEKLFF. DNA for the CDR3: TGCGCCAGCAGCCAACTCAGGGATGGTGGTGAAAAACTGTTTTTT. The genes are TRBV4-3 and TRBJ1-4; a weak D match, TRBD1 (5 bases). Trimming left V 2 bases short and J 7 bases short, with 14 bases between. CDR3 length: 15 amino acids. Germline CDR1 LGHNA, CDR2 YSLEER.

This chain connects TRBV4-1 to TRBJ2-5, with 8 nucleotides matching TRBD2. This CDR3 has 17 residues. V trimming: 5 bases; J trimming: 5 bases; junction bases outside the gene matches: 16. Germline V CDR1 and CDR2: MGHRA, YSYEKL. In DNA, the CDR3 is TGCGCCAGCAGCTCCCACGGTACAGCGGGAGTAAGGGAGACCCAGTACTTC. Translation: CASSSHGTAGVRETQYF.

This sequence joins TRBV4-1 and TRBJ2-1; TRBD1 agrees at 9 bases. The CDR3 length is 16 residues. Germline CDR1 reads MGHRA; CDR2 reads YSYEKL. With V trimmed by 0 bases and J by 3 bases, 3 bases remained unmatched. CDR3 loop: CASSQDDRGFYNEQFF. The CDR3 DNA is TGCGCCAGCAGCCAAGATGACAGGGGGTTCTACAATGAGCAGTTCTTC.

This chain uses TRBV5-4 with TRBJ2-2; TRBD1 matches 9 bases. With V trimmed by 6 bases and J by 4 bases, 10 bases remained unmatched. Germline-derived CDR1 and CDR2 are SGHNT and YYREEE (reference sequence). The CDR3 covers 16 residues. The DNA for the CDR3 is TGTGCCAGCACACACTTAGGACAGGGGATCACCGGGGAGCTGTTTTTT. Protein: CASTHLGQGITGELFF. Full variable domain (remainder filled in from reference TRBV5-4 and TRBJ2-2): ETGVTQSPTHLIKTRGQQVTLRCSSQSGHNTVSWYQQALGQGPQFIFQYYREEENGRGNFPPRFSGLQFPNYSSELNVNALELDDSALYLCASTHLGQGITGELFFGEGSRLTVL.

The V call is TRBV19, the J call TRBJ1-5; D unresolved. Germline loops: CDR1 LNHDA, CDR2 SQIVND (reference sequence). Trimming left V 4 bases short and J 1 base short, with 8 bases between. The CDR3 has 14 residues. CDR3 amino acids: CASSTGGSNQPQHF. CDR3 DNA: TGTGCCAGTAGTACGGGCGGGAGCAATCAGCCCCAGCATTTT.

The chain links TRBV4-3 to TRBJ2-3; 9 bases fit TRBD2. The germline V gene encodes CDR1 LGHNA and CDR2 YSLEER. Germline trimming cut 3 bases from V and 4 bases from J; bases unmatched to any gene: 5. The CDR3 loop spans 15 amino acids. DNA of the CDR3: TGCGCCAGCAGCCACCGGGGACTAGCCGCAGATACGCAGTATTTT. It is translated as CASSHRGLAADTQYF.

V usage is TRBV20-1 and J usage is TRBJ2-5; 8 bases line up with TRBD2. The V and J ends lost 3 bases and 3 bases, in that order; junction bases with no gene match: 6. Germline V gene lookup returns CDR1 DFQATT and CDR2 SNEGSKA (reference sequence). The CDR3 loop spans 14 amino acids. In DNA form, the CDR3 reads TGCAGTGCTAGTTTAACTAGCGGAAAAGAGACCCAGTACTTC. Translated: CSASLTSGKETQYF.

The chain links TRBV19 to TRBJ2-6; 7 bases align to TRBD1. This CDR3 is built from 12 residues. CDR1 is LNHDA, CDR2 SQIVND, per germline (reference sequence). After removal of 5 bases from V and 12 bases from J, the junction contained 4 bases not matched to a gene. CDR3 coding DNA: TGTGCCAGTAGTGTCGACAGGGCCGTCCTGACTTTC. Translated: CASSVDRAVLTF. Together with reference TRBV19 and TRBJ2-6, the CDR3 gives the full variable domain: DGGITQSPKYLFRKEGQNVTLSCEQNLNHDAMYWYRQDPGQGLRLIYYSQIVNDFQKGDIAEGYSVSREKKESFPLTVTSAQKNPTAFYLCASSVDRAVLTFGAGSRLTVL.

The V call is TRBV6-2 or TRBV6-3, the J call TRBJ2-5; 8 nucleotides line up with TRBD1. The germline V gene encodes CDR1 MNHEY and CDR2 SVGEGT. With 2 bases clipped from V and 2 bases from J, the junction kept 7 bases outside the gene matches. The CDR3 extends over 16 amino acids. In DNA form, the CDR3 reads TGTGCCAGCAGTTACCACAAGGGACAGGATCAAGAGACCCAGTACTTC. It specifies CASSYHKGQDQETQYF.

The rearrangement joins TRBV29-1 to TRBJ2-2; 10 nucleotides agree with TRBD2. Germline V gene sequence: CDR1 SQVTM, CDR2 ANQGSEA. This CDR3 contains 17 residues. The V and J ends lost 0 bases and 2 bases, in that order; junction bases with no gene match: 6. The chain's CDR3 is CSVEDRTSGTNTGELFF. CDR3 DNA: TGCAGCGTTGAAGACAGGACTAGCGGAACAAACACCGGGGAGCTGTTTTTT.

The chain carries TRBV19 and TRBJ1-5; 8 bases match TRBD1. The CDR3 contains 13 residues. J was trimmed by 6 bases and V by 6 bases; bases with no gene match: 4. Germline V gives CDR1 LNHDA, CDR2 SQIVND (reference sequence). CDR3 bases: TGTGCCAGTAGCCACAGGGGGGTTCAGCCCCAGCATTTT. It translates to CASSHRGVQPQHF.

The V and J genes are TRBV30 and TRBJ2-7; D is unclear. The germline gives CDR1 GTSNPN, CDR2 SVGIG (reference sequence). CDR3 length: 13 amino acids. Trimming took off 0 bases at V and 1 base at J, with 7 bases between the two ends. The chain's CDR3 is CAWSVDFSYEQYF. For the CDR3, the DNA is TGTGCCTGGAGTGTAGACTTTTCCTACGAGCAGTACTTC.

V usage is TRBV7-2 and J usage is TRBJ2-7; 12 bases agree with TRBD2. The CDR3 is 15 amino acids. Unmatched junction bases numbered 4, after V lost 5 bases and J lost 2 bases. CDR1 SGHTA and CDR2 FQGNSA come from the germline V gene. CDR3 sequence: CASSARTSGTYEQYF. CDR3 nucleotides: TGTGCCAGCAGCGCACGGACTAGCGGGACCTACGAGCAGTACTTC.

This chain connects TRBV4-1 to TRBJ1-2; D is uncertain. CDR1 and CDR2 (germline): MGHRA, YSYEKL. CDR3 length: 14 residues. V lost 3 bases and J lost 2, with 10 bases in between. The CDR3 reads CASSQEPGNYGYTF. The CDR3 DNA is TGCGCCAGCAGCCAGGAGCCGGGGAACTATGGCTACACCTTC.